This T cell receptor (beta chain) was sequenced for a study of T cell repertoires in cytomegalovirus infection. Study-wide context: CMV infection plus the matching HLA type was flagged by public TCR beta signatures.

CDR3 length equals 14 residues. CDR1 and CDR2 (germline): SGHNT, YYREEE (reference sequence). V was pared by 4 bases and J by 3 bases, with 11 bases between. Notes on the study in general: Clonotypes of TCR beta that were HLA-C-restricted and CMV-specific dominated the ex vivo response.

Each CDR3 protein is one row after TCRdb ran MiXCR on the reads. The sample consists of around 450,000 distinct CDR3 sequences, approximately 32% of them appearing once. This clonotype was counted a few times. Its antigen remains unknown. This clonotype was obtained from a human donor in good health (CMV status not recorded). Some clones in this sample may be carry-over from other donors' samples. The chain couples TRBV5-4 to TRBJ2-1; tentative D call: TRBD1 (5 bases). The source material was PBMCs. CDR3 sequence (DNA): TGTGCCAGCAGCACGACAGCTAACTACAATGAGCAGTTCTTC. It specifies CASSTTANYNEQFF.